This TCR beta chain was found in a study of T cells in Graves' hyperthyroidism and ophthalmopathy. General study results and limits: Most clonotypes expanded in thyroid above 0.001 were likewise present in blood.

RNA transcripts provided the source from which TCR beta CDR3 regions were amplified. RT-PCR in the first round (using the HTBI primer set) targeted the TCR CDR3. MiXCR, applied by TCRdb to the multiplex PCR reads, yields one record per CDR3 protein. This sample has approximately 610,000 distinct CDR3 sequences, with roughly 15% found just once. This clonotype was seen ten or more times. Its antigen remains unknown. CDR1 is LNHDA and CDR2 is SQIVND in the germline V gene (reference sequence). V was cut by 8 bases and J by 6 bases, with 25 bases left in between. This CDR3 has 16 amino acids. This clonotype was sampled from a woman between 40 and 50 years old with Graves' ophthalmopathy. This chain uses TRBV19 with TRBJ1-1; tentatively, D is TRBD1 (6 bases). Sequencing was carried out using blood. The CDR3 protein is CASDPTGFGYTSEAFF. CDR3 coding DNA: TGTGCCAGTGACCCAACAGGGTTTGGTTATACTTCTGAAGCTTTCTTT.